This entry concerns a single TCR beta chain. This sample was taken from a study of blood T cell repertoires in COVID-19. Study overall: Samples came from the United States, Italy and Spain, spanning acute and convalescent COVID-19. From T cells, B-cell-depleted T cells, or PBMCs came the material, which was cDNA or gDNA.

Original handling: Scientists estimated how many nucleated cells there were by amplifying reference gene primers. Some clones are missing from TCRdb's copy, which holds only in-frame ones; the method was immunoSEQ multiplex PCR. V, J and clone size were drawn from that table, and D and trimming were deduced from the DNA. The sample has more than 110,000 clones, 70% to 85% seen once. The V gene's germline CDR1 is MNHEY and CDR2 SVGAGI. The CDR3 extends over 13 amino acids. With 7 bases clipped from V and 6 bases from J, the junction kept 8 bases outside the gene matches. This clonotype originated in a human donor in a cohort sampled during active COVID-19. The sequenced material came from peripheral blood. This chain links TRBV6-5 with TRBJ2-7, with 8 bases fitting TRBD1. CDR3 region: CASNLSGGVEQYF. The CDR3, as DNA: TGTGCCAGCAATCTGTCAGGGGGCGTCGAGCAGTACTTC.